This T cell receptor beta chain was sequenced in a study of cytomegalovirus exposure and HLA in healthy donors. Background on the study: Within the Caucasian-associated ancestry cluster were around 81% of the roughly 430 genotyped donors.

The CDR3 contains 14 residues. From germline, CDR1 is MGHDK and CDR2 SYGVNS. Trimming stripped 5 bases from V and 1 base from J, with 9 bases between. Details on this clone: The antigen is undetermined.

Notes on the study in general: An analysis was carried out later, and it reportedly showed fewer N-insertions in an Asian-associated ancestry cluster than the approximately 660-donor mean. 16,951 TCR beta sequences were associated with HLA alleles at 0.05 false discovery rate in a later analysis.

Vbeta (60) and Jbeta (13) primers were used in the PCR. Profiled with immunoSEQ multiplex PCR; TCRdb holds only in-frame clones, not every one. The sample holds roughly 130,000 clones, roughly two thirds seen once. The source of this sequence is a man aged 25-45 years in good health and CMV-seropositive. The sequenced sample consisted of PBMCs. This sequence joins TRBV25-1 and TRBJ1-5; the D gene is possibly TRBD1 (6 bases). CDR3 loop: CASSSRGSNQPQHF. The CDR3 DNA follows: TGTGCCAGCAGTTCCAGGGGAAGCAATCAGCCCCAGCATTTT.